Each of the 28 T cell receptor beta chains below was sequenced from the same sample in a study of cytomegalovirus exposure and HLA in healthy donors. With 60 Vbeta and 13 Jbeta primers, the PCR was carried out. The data were produced by immunoSEQ multiplex PCR, yet TCRdb's version contains in-frame clones alone and is incomplete. The sample lists about 140,000 clones, around 80% occurring once. The specimen was PBMCs. These receptors were taken from a female donor in good health and CMV-seronegative.

The chain is built from TRBV5-6 and TRBJ1-4; no reliable D call. Trimming removed 0 bases at V and 6 bases at J, with 12 bases between. The CDR3 is 15 amino acids. Looked up from germline, CDR1 is SGHDT and CDR2 is YYEEEE. CDR3 loop: CASSLVRRRDEKLFF. The CDR3 nucleotides are TGTGCCAGCAGCTTGGTTCGACGGAGGGATGAAAAACTGTTTTTT.

CDR3 nucleotides: TGTGCCAGCTCCCATACGGGGTTCCAAGAGACCCAGTACTTC. This codes for CASSHTGFQETQYF. This rearrangement joins TRBV18 to TRBJ2-5, with D tentatively TRBD2 (5 bases). Trimming removed 6 bases at V and 1 base at J, with 12 bases between. The germline V gene has CDR1 KGHSH and CDR2 LQKENI. The CDR3 has 14 residues. Full variable domain (missing parts from reference TRBV18 and TRBJ2-5): NAGVMQNPRHLVRRRGQEARLRCSPMKGHSHVYWYRQLPEEGLKFMVYLQKENIIDESGMPKERFSAEFPKEGPSILRIQQVVRGDSAAYFCASSHTGFQETQYFGPGTRLLVL.

This chain uses TRBV4-1 with TRBJ2-7; D perhaps matches TRBD2 (6 bases). Germline V gene sequence: CDR1 MGHRA, CDR2 YSYEKL. This CDR3 comprises 15 residues. V was shortened by 0 bases and J by 3 bases, with 12 bases between the two germline ends. As DNA, the CDR3 is TGCGCCAGCAGCCAAGATCAGGCTAGCGTCTACGAGCAGTACTTC. Residues: CASSQDQASVYEQYF.

This clone is a singleton in its sample. This chain joins TRBV5-8 and TRBJ1-4; the D is unclear. Germline-derived CDR1 and CDR2 are SGHTS and YDEGEE. V lost 0 bases and J lost 8, with 14 bases in between. CDR3 length: 15 residues. The CDR3 bases are TGTGCCAGCAGCTTGGCCGGGGTTGGGAAGGAAAAACTGTTTTTT. Translated: CASSLAGVGKEKLFF.

There are a few counts of this clone. The chain recombines TRBV30 with TRBJ2-2; weak D call: TRBD2 (6 bases). The CDR3 length is 17 residues. The germline V gene has CDR1 GTSNPN and CDR2 SVGIG (reference sequence). V was pared by 5 bases and J by 6 bases, with 25 bases between. CDR3 amino acids: CAWRGSRAAPGSGELFF. The CDR3 DNA is TGTGCCTGGCGGGGGAGCAGGGCAGCTCCGGGGTCCGGGGAGCTGTTTTTT.

This sequence joins TRBV6-5 and TRBJ2-7; perhaps TRBD2 as D (6 bases). V gave up 5 bases and J gave up 1 base, with 15 bases separating them. The CDR3 has 15 amino acids. CDR1 and CDR2 (germline): MNHEY, SVGAGI. CDR3 residues: CASSGPGLLSYEQYF. The CDR3 bases are TGTGCCAGCAGTGGGCCGGGACTCCTATCCTACGAGCAGTACTTC.

This clone appeared a few times. This chain joins TRBV29-1 and TRBJ1-4, with D perhaps matching TRBD1 (6 bases). The germline V gene encodes CDR1 SQVTM and CDR2 ANQGSEA. The CDR3 totals 14 residues. Trimming removed 6 bases at V and 6 bases at J, with 17 bases between. The CDR3 DNA follows: TGCAGCGTCTCCCTACAGGGTATCTATGAAAAACTGTTTTTT. The encoded protein is CSVSLQGIYEKLFF.

This clone has only a few counts. This chain links TRBV4-1 with TRBJ1-1; D unclear. Germline V gene sequence: CDR1 MGHRA, CDR2 YSYEKL. V lost 5 bases, J lost 0 bases, and 7 bases lay in between. This CDR3 is 13 amino acids long. The CDR3 nucleotides read TGCGCCAGCAGCGACTACTTGAACACTGAAGCTTTCTTT. Protein sequence: CASSDYLNTEAFF.

The chain uses TRBV6-5 and TRBJ1-1; D remains unclear. From germline, CDR1 is MNHEY and CDR2 SVGAGI. V dropped 1 base and J dropped 0 bases, with 6 bases sitting between them. The CDR3 consists of 14 residues. The CDR3 DNA follows: TGTGCCAGCAGTTACTTTCCGGTGAACACTGAAGCTTTCTTT. Its translation is CASSYFPVNTEAFF.

The table lists this clone with a few counts. This chain links TRBV28 with TRBJ2-7; D might be TRBD2 (6 bases). The CDR3 loop spans 14 amino acids. V shed 3 bases and J shed 3 bases, with 12 bases lying between them. CDR1 and CDR2 (germline): MDHEN, SYDVKM. CDR3 residues: CASSLGTDYYEQYF. As DNA, the CDR3 is TGTGCCAGCAGTTTGGGGACTGACTACTACGAGCAGTACTTC.

This chain connects TRBV6-5 to TRBJ1-1; D gene unclear. The V gene lost 6 bases and the J gene lost 3 bases, with 14 bases spanning the gap. The CDR3 contains 14 residues. The germline V gene has CDR1 MNHEY and CDR2 SVGAGI. CDR3 bases: TGTGCCAGCAGCGCGGTCTCAGCGTACACTGAAGCTTTCTTT. Translated, it gives CASSAVSAYTEAFF.

A remark on this clone: Other DNA variants within this sample encode the same CDR3. V gene TRBV6-1 combines with J gene TRBJ2-7; no reliable D call. The germline V and J ends were trimmed by 6 bases and 2 bases, with 11 bases remaining between them. The V gene's germline CDR1 is MNHNS and CDR2 SASEGT. The CDR3 is 13 residues long. The chain's CDR3 is CASSDLAAYEQYF. The CDR3 DNA sequence: TGTGCCAGCAGCGACCTCGCGGCCTACGAGCAGTACTTC.

This chain joins TRBV5-4 and TRBJ2-1; 11 bases agree with TRBD2. J lost 10 bases, V lost 3 bases, and 15 bases had no gene match. The CDR3 sequence is 17 residues long. In germline, CDR1 is SGHNT, CDR2 YYREEE (reference sequence). The CDR3 DNA follows: TGTGCCAGCAGCTCATTGAGCTTAGCGGGAGGGCCGGGAGAGCAGTTCTTC. Translating gives CASSSLSLAGGPGEQFF.

This clone was picked up a small number of times. This rearrangement joins TRBV5-6 to TRBJ2-5, with TRBD1 as a possible D gene (6 bases). Germline V gives CDR1 SGHDT, CDR2 YYEEEE. The CDR3 covers 14 residues. Trimming shortened V by 3 bases and J by 2 bases, and 11 bases separated the two germline ends. As DNA, the CDR3 is TGTGCCAGCAGCTGGGACACGTCACAAGAGACCCAGTACTTC. It specifies CASSWDTSQETQYF.

The chain links TRBV28 to TRBJ1-4, with D perhaps matching TRBD1 (5 bases). Trimming shortened V by 4 bases and J by 5 bases, and 11 bases separated the two germline ends. Germline assignment: CDR1 MDHEN and CDR2 SYDVKM. The CDR3 loop spans 14 amino acids. This CDR3 reads CASSSTVPNEKLFF. The CDR3, as DNA: TGTGCCAGCAGTTCGACAGTCCCCAATGAAAAACTGTTTTTT.

This chain links TRBV18 with TRBJ1-4, with a possible D match to TRBD1 (5 bases). The V end lost 4 bases, the J end lost 4 bases, and 7 bases lay between the germline ends. CDR3 length: 13 amino acids. Germline-derived CDR1 and CDR2 are KGHSH and LQKENI. The CDR3 loop is CASSQDSNEKLFF. In DNA form, the CDR3 reads TGTGCCAGCTCACAAGACAGTAATGAAAAACTGTTTTTT.

The J gene is TRBJ2-1, the V gene TRBV6-5, with TRBD2 as a possible D gene (6 bases). The CDR3 contains 14 residues. Trimming removed 6 bases from V and 2 bases from J, with 11 bases in between. Germline V gene sequence: CDR1 MNHEY, CDR2 SVGAGI. CDR3 sequence (DNA): TGTGCCAGCAGCCCTACGGGGGCCTACAATGAGCAGTTCTTC. Translated, it gives CASSPTGAYNEQFF.

The chain uses TRBV2 and TRBJ2-1; TRBD1 matches 7 bases. Germline V CDR1 and CDR2: SNHLY, FYNNEI. The V and J ends lost 10 bases and 0 bases, in that order; junction bases with no gene match: 6. The CDR3 covers 14 residues. The CDR3 here is CATARTGSYNEQFF. Here the CDR3 DNA reads TGTGCCACCGCTCGGACAGGCTCCTACAATGAGCAGTTCTTC.

The V call is TRBV5-8, the J call TRBJ1-5; D unclear. Trimming took off 4 bases at V and 0 bases at J, with 8 bases between the two ends. The CDR3 is made up of 14 amino acids. Germline CDR1 is SGHTS and CDR2 is YDEGEE. CDR3 residues: CASSPLYSNQPQHF. CDR3 nucleotides: TGTGCCAGCAGCCCCTTGTATAGCAATCAGCCCCAGCATTTT.

This clone has a handful of counts. CDR3 loop: CASSRLGDRAKYEQYF. CDR3 nucleotides: TGTGCCAGCAGTCGCCTTGGGGACAGGGCCAAATACGAGCAGTACTTC. The V and J genes are TRBV6-6 and TRBJ2-7; 9 nucleotides line up with TRBD1. This CDR3 is built from 16 residues. With 5 bases clipped from V and 4 bases from J, the junction kept 12 bases outside the gene matches. Germline-derived CDR1 and CDR2 are MNHNY and SVGAGI (reference sequence).

The chain has TRBV2 and TRBJ1-2, with TRBD1 identical over 9 bases. The germline gives CDR1 SNHLY, CDR2 FYNNEI. The CDR3 covers 16 residues. V trimming: 2 bases; J trimming: 6 bases; junction bases outside the gene matches: 10. CDR3 sequence (DNA): TGTGCCAGCAGTGAATCCCACACACAGGGGGCGAATGGCTACACCTTC. Amino acids: CASSESHTQGANGYTF.

V gene TRBV6-5 combines with J gene TRBJ2-1; the match to TRBD2 covers 13 bases. Losses at the gene ends were 7 bases for V and 12 bases for J; bases not matched to a gene: 12. This CDR3 is built from 15 residues. In germline, CDR1 is MNHEY, CDR2 SVGAGI. CDR3 DNA: TGTGCCAGCACTTCACCGGGACTAGCGGGACCGGGGCAGTTCTTC. It yields the protein CASTSPGLAGPGQFF.

This chain links TRBV25-1 with TRBJ1-6; no definite D call. CDR3 length: 13 residues. The V end was cut by 5 bases, the J end by 7 bases, with 9 bases between. Germline assignment: CDR1 MGHDK and CDR2 SYGVNS. This chain's CDR3 is CASSPWQNSPLHF. In DNA form, the CDR3 reads TGTGCCAGCAGTCCTTGGCAGAATTCACCCCTCCACTTT.

A single count supports this clone. V gene TRBV28 combines with J gene TRBJ2-7, with 10 bases fitting TRBD1. The ends lost 7 bases at V and 6 bases at J; junction bases unmatched: 12. Germline V gene lookup returns CDR1 MDHEN and CDR2 SYDVKM. The CDR3 is 15 amino acids. The CDR3 sequence: CASNQSGQGGPEQYF. In nucleotides, the CDR3 is TGTGCCAGCAACCAATCCGGACAGGGGGGTCCCGAGCAGTACTTC.

This clone has only one observation. The gene calls are TRBV7-8 and TRBJ1-1; 7 positions match TRBD1. The V and J ends lost 0 bases and 8 bases, in that order; junction bases with no gene match: 6. Looked up from germline, CDR1 is SGHVS and CDR2 is FQNEAQ. The CDR3 loop spans 14 amino acids. This CDR3 is CASSLARQGTEAFF. Written as DNA, the CDR3 is TGTGCCAGCAGCTTAGCTAGACAGGGAACCGAAGCTTTCTTT.

This clone was seen a few times. The chain couples TRBV28 to TRBJ1-2; D is ambiguous. The CDR3 has 16 residues. Germline CDR1 is MDHEN and CDR2 is SYDVKM. Trimming took 7 bases from V and 3 from J, leaving 21 bases between them. This CDR3 reads CASTSDPGRGDYGYTF. The CDR3 DNA sequence: TGTGCCAGCACCTCCGATCCAGGACGGGGAGACTATGGCTACACCTTC.

The chain's CDR3 is CASSLSGQGGQTEAFF. Here the CDR3 DNA reads TGTGCCAGCAGTTTATCGGGACAGGGGGGACAGACTGAAGCTTTCTTT. The gene calls are TRBV28 and TRBJ1-1, with 11 nucleotides matching TRBD1. The germline V gene encodes CDR1 MDHEN and CDR2 SYDVKM. The ends lost 1 base at V and 5 bases at J; junction bases unmatched: 6. The CDR3 is made up of 16 amino acids.

The gene calls are TRBV11-3 and TRBJ2-2, with a weak D call TRBD1 (6 bases). V was shortened by 5 bases and J by 3 bases, with 7 bases between the two germline ends. Germline lookup yields CDR1 SGHNT and CDR2 YENEEA. The CDR3 is 13 amino acids. CDR3 loop: CASSRTDTGELFF. The CDR3 region has the DNA TGTGCCAGCAGCCGGACAGACACCGGGGAGCTGTTTTTT.